These T cell receptor beta chains were read from a single sample in a study of blood T cell repertoires in COVID-19. The assay was immunoSEQ multiplex PCR, and TCRdb's table has in-frame clones only and misses some. Of 200,000 or so clones in the sample, around 81% were seen once. Sequencing was performed on peripheral blood. The receptors were gathered from a woman of 80 years or more with COVID-19, enrolled during active disease. Both conserved end residues are part of each CDR3. Each record gives: clone size, V gene, J gene, D gene, CDR3 DNA, CDR3 protein. D genes are given only for firm matches. A clone size is listed for some rows: how often the clone was seen (once, few, many), or a class if it is expanded.

-	TRBV9	TRBJ2-3	TRBD2	TGTGCCAGCAGCGAAGGACTAGCGGCTAGCACAGATACGCAGTATTTT	CASSEGLAASTDTQYF
-	TRBV19	TRBJ2-4	TRBD1	TGTGCCAGTAGCCCAAGAATGGGGGACAGGGGAGCCAAAAACATTCAGTACTTC	CASSPRMGDRGAKNIQYF
-	TRBV5-1	TRBJ2-1	TRBD2	TGCGCCAGCAGCTTGTCTAGCGGGAGGGTATCCTACAATGAGCAGTTCTTC	CASSLSSGRVSYNEQFF
few	TRBV7-2	TRBJ2-7	TRBD2	TGTGCCAGCAGCTTACGGGCCCTAGCGGGGTTCGGCGAGCAGTACTTC	CASSLRALAGFGEQYF
-	TRBV5-1	TRBJ1-4	TRBD1	TGCGCCAGCAAAGCCGGGACAGGGGGCCCTGCAACTAATGAAAAACTGTTTTTT	CASKAGTGGPATNEKLFF
-	TRBV5-1	TRBJ2-5	-	TGCGCCAGCAGCTTGGCCGGGGGTGAGACCCAGTACTTC	CASSLAGGETQYF
once	TRBV12-3/TRBV12-4	TRBJ2-2	-	TGTGCCAGCAGTTTTCTTATCGGGGAGCTGTTTTTT	CASSFLIGELFF
-	TRBV19	TRBJ2-1	TRBD2	TGTGCCAGTAGTGAACTAGCGGGAGGACTCTATGAGCAGTTCTTC	CASSELAGGLYEQFF
-	TRBV24-1	TRBJ2-1	-	TGTGCCACCAGTGGCGGGAACGCCTACAATGAGCAGTTCTTC	CATSGGNAYNEQFF
-	TRBV20-1	TRBJ2-1	-	TGCAGTGCTAGTCCCGTCGGTAGCGGTCTTTACAATGAGCAGTTCTTC	CSASPVGSGLYNEQFF
-	TRBV4-2	TRBJ2-3	-	TGTGCCAGCAGCCAAGAATTTACCTACCGGGCAGATACGCAGTATTTT	CASSQEFTYRADTQYF
-	TRBV7-2	TRBJ2-3	-	TGTGCCAGCAGCTTAGCGGGACAAACAGATACGCAGTATTTT	CASSLAGQTDTQYF
-	TRBV24-1	TRBJ1-5	-	TGTGCCACCAGCCGAGGACAGCCCAATCAGCCCCAGCATTTT	CATSRGQPNQPQHF
-	TRBV10-2	TRBJ1-2	-	TGCGCCAGCAGTGATCAGGGCTATGGCTACACCTTC	CASSDQGYGYTF
few	TRBV27	TRBJ1-3	-	TGTGCCAGCAGTTTGGTCCACCCCACCGGGTTCTCTGGAAACACCATATATTTT	CASSLVHPTGFSGNTIYF
-	TRBV18	TRBJ2-7	TRBD1	TGTGCCAGCTCACCTGGGACAGGGGGCCTCTACGAGCAGTACTTC	CASSPGTGGLYEQYF
-	TRBV18	TRBJ2-6	TRBD1	TGTGCCAGCTCACCGCAGGGGGCTGGGGCCAACGTCCTGACTTTC	CASSPQGAGANVLTF
-	TRBV7-9	TRBJ2-2	TRBD2	TGTGCCAGCAGCTCCCGGGGGGGGGCGTCCGGGGAGCTGTTTTTT	CASSSRGGASGELFF
-	TRBV7-9	TRBJ1-1	-	TGTGCCAGCAGCTCGACAGGACAGTTCGAAGCTTTCTTT	CASSSTGQFEAFF
-	TRBV19	TRBJ2-2	TRBD1	TGTGCCAGTAGTTCAGGGGGATACACCGGGGAGCTGTTTTTT	CASSSGGYTGELFF
-	TRBV11-2	TRBJ1-1	-	TGTGCCAGCAGCCTGTACAGGGTAGGGGTCACTGAAGCTTTCTTT	CASSLYRVGVTEAFF
-	TRBV3-1/TRBV3-2	TRBJ1-2	TRBD1	TGTGCCAGCAGCCACGAGGGACAGGGGACCTATGGCTACACCTTC	CASSHEGQGTYGYTF
-	TRBV12-3/TRBV12-4	TRBJ2-5	TRBD2	TGTGCCAGCATACTCGGGGGGGAAGAGACCCAGTACTTC	CASILGGEETQYF
-	TRBV28	TRBJ1-2	-	TGTGCCAGCAGTCCCTCTGGGGCAGGGTCAGTCTATGGCTACACCTTC	CASSPSGAGSVYGYTF
-	TRBV7-9	TRBJ2-7	TRBD1	TGTGCCAGCAGCTTAGCGTTTGGACAGGGTGGGACCTACGAGCAGTACTTC	CASSLAFGQGGTYEQYF
-	TRBV5-5	TRBJ1-2	TRBD1	TGTGCCAGCAGCTTTGGCTCAGGGGGTAACTATGGCTACACCTTC	CASSFGSGGNYGYTF
-	TRBV15	TRBJ2-1	TRBD2	TGTGCCACCAGCAGAGTGGGACTAGCAGCGAATGAGCAGTTCTTC	CATSRVGLAANEQFF
-	TRBV24-1	TRBJ2-2	TRBD2	TGTGCCACCAGTGCCACTAGCGGGAGGGCCTCGGAGCTGTTTTTT	CATSATSGRASELFF
-	TRBV9	TRBJ1-6	-	TGTGCCAGCAGCGCTGGGAGGAGCTCCTATAATTCACCCCTCCACTTT	CASSAGRSSYNSPLHF
once	TRBV5-1	TRBJ1-1	-	TGCGCCAGTCGGGGGTTCTTCGCGAACACTGAAGCTTTCTTT	CASRGFFANTEAFF
many	TRBV15	TRBJ1-2	-	TGTGCCACCAGCAGAGATGCGCTACCAGAGGATGGCTACACCTTC	CATSRDALPEDGYTF
once	TRBV28	TRBJ1-1	TRBD1	TGTGCCAGCAGCCCTTACAGGGGTGAAGCTTTCTTT	CASSPYRGEAFF
-	TRBV6-5	TRBJ1-3	TRBD1	TGTGCCAGCAGGGACAGGGGCTCTGGAAACACCATATATTTT	CASRDRGSGNTIYF
-	TRBV4-1	TRBJ1-2	TRBD1	TGCGCCAGCAGCCAGGACAGGGGACCTAACTATGGCTACACCTTC	CASSQDRGPNYGYTF